The 9 T cell receptor beta chains presented below share a single source sample, sequenced in a study of T cells in Graves' hyperthyroidism and ophthalmopathy. Amplification yielded TCR beta CDR3 regions, with RNA transcripts as the source. With the HTBI primer set, the TCR CDR3 went through a first round of RT-PCR. TCRdb fed the multiplex PCR reads into MiXCR, producing one record per CDR3 protein. In the table there are 450,000 to 700,000 distinct CDR3 sequences, just over 45% of which are singletons. Sequencing was performed on peripheral blood or thyroid tissue (not recorded which). These receptors all stem from a woman aged 18-35 years with Graves' hyperthyroidism.

The chain links TRBV10-3 to TRBJ1-4; TRBD1 aligns across 9 bases. Germline CDR1 ENHRY, CDR2 SYGVKD. Losses at the gene ends were 4 bases for V and 5 bases for J; bases not matched to a gene: 17. This CDR3 has 19 residues. The CDR3 loop reads CAISGTGGYEQYFNEKLFF. The CDR3, as DNA: TGTGCCATCAGTGGCACAGGGGGCTACGAGCAGTACTTCAATGAAAAACTGTTTTTT.

For this clonotype: This may stem from a read error, because a much larger clone lies one nucleotide away. The V and J genes are TRBV5-5 and TRBJ1-4; D gene uncertain. This CDR3 comprises 15 residues. The germline CDR1 and CDR2 sequences are SGHKS and YYEKEE (reference sequence). The CDR3 sequence is CAGSLVHLINEKLFF. The CDR3 DNA sequence: TGTGCCGGCAGCTTGGTACATCTTATTAATGAAAAACTGTTTTTT.

This clonotype was seen repeatedly, ten times or more. The CDR3 sequence: CSVAQGRDGYTF. CDR3 DNA: TGCAGCGTTGCACAGGGGCGGGATGGCTACACCTTC. This chain uses TRBV29-1 with TRBJ1-2; 7 bases line up with TRBD1. Germline values: CDR1 SQVTM, CDR2 ANQGSEA. The V segment lost 4 bases and the J segment 6 bases; nucleotides outside the gene matches: 5. The CDR3 is 12 amino acids.

Ten or more counts support this clonotype. The chain employs TRBV7-9 and TRBJ2-2; tentative D call: TRBD2 (5 bases). This CDR3 region has 16 residues. Germline lookup yields CDR1 SEHNR and CDR2 FQNEAQ (reference sequence). The germline V and J ends were trimmed by 2 bases and 1 base, with 11 bases remaining between them. CDR3 residues: CASSLPRSGNTGELFF. Here the CDR3 DNA reads TGTGCCAGCAGCTTACCTCGAAGCGGGAACACCGGGGAGCTGTTTTTT.

V and J are TRBV7-9 and TRBJ2-1; possible D gene TRBD2, 5 bases. V dropped 4 bases and J dropped 3 bases, with 13 bases sitting between them. The V gene's germline CDR1 is SEHNR and CDR2 FQNEAQ (reference sequence). The CDR3 spans 15 residues. The CDR3 sequence: CASSSAVRNYNEQFF. In nucleotides, the CDR3 is TGTGCCAGCAGCTCAGCGGTTCGAAACTACAATGAGCAGTTCTTC.

This clonotype was counted at least ten times. The gene calls are TRBV2 and TRBJ1-1; TRBD1 matches 7 bases. The V segment lost 5 bases and the J segment 4 bases; nucleotides outside the gene matches: 10. The CDR3 runs 15 residues. The germline V gene encodes CDR1 SNHLY and CDR2 FYNNEI. The chain's CDR3 is CASSLGTGVSTEAFF. The CDR3 DNA follows: TGTGCCAGCAGTCTAGGAACAGGGGTAAGCACTGAAGCTTTCTTT.

This clonotype was observed at least ten times. CDR3 nucleotide sequence: TGTGCCAGCAGCGGGGGGGGACTAGCGGTTCCGGAGACCCAGTACTTC. This codes for CASSGGGLAVPETQYF. V usage is TRBV7-6 and J usage is TRBJ2-5; 11 nucleotides line up with TRBD2. The germline V gene encodes CDR1 SGHVS and CDR2 FNYEAQ. Trimming took 5 bases from V and 5 from J; bases not matched to a gene: 10. The CDR3 extends over 16 amino acids.

This clonotype was seen ten or more times. J is TRBJ1-1 and V is TRBV5-1, with D possibly matching TRBD1 (5 bases). The ends were cut back, 0 bases at V and 4 bases at J, with 10 bases in the middle. CDR1 SGHRS and CDR2 YFSETQ come from the germline V gene. The CDR3 is made up of 14 amino acids. The CDR3 DNA follows: TGCGCCAGCAGCTTGGCCAAAGGGACCACTGAAGCTTTCTTT. This encodes CASSLAKGTTEAFF.

This clonotype was found many times. This chain joins TRBV7-9 and TRBJ2-5, with 13 nucleotides matching TRBD2. There are 15 residues in the CDR3. The J segment lost 4 bases and the V segment lost 4 bases, leaving 3 bases of the junction unmatched. Germline-derived CDR1 and CDR2 are SEHNR and FQNEAQ (reference sequence). In DNA form, the CDR3 reads TGTGCCAGCAGCTCGAGACTAGCGGGAGGAGAGACCCAGTACTTC. Encoded protein: CASSSRLAGGETQYF. Full variable domain (rest looked up from reference TRBV7-9 and TRBJ2-5): DTGVSQNPRHKITKRGQNVTFRCDPISEHNRLYWYRQTLGQGPEFLTYFQNEAQLEKSRLLSDRFSAERPKGSFSTLEIQRTEQGDSAMYLCASSSRLAGGETQYFGPGTRLLVL.